This T cell receptor beta chain was retrieved from a study of siplizumab effects on memory and regulatory T cells. TCRdb keeps only in-frame clones here, not all; method: immunoSEQ multiplex PCR. The sample holds over 85,000 clones, about 93% seen once. Germline assignment: CDR1 SGDLS and CDR2 YYNGEE. V lost 3 bases, J lost 2 bases, and 14 bases lay in between. The CDR3 runs 15 residues. The chain joins TRBV9 to TRBJ1-2; D is possibly TRBD1 (5 bases). Material: CD4+ T cells sorted from blood. The receptor was derived from a human donor in good health. CDR3: CASSAQTALNYGYTF. Written as DNA, the CDR3 is TGTGCCAGCAGCGCCCAGACAGCTTTGAACTATGGCTACACCTTC.